This T cell receptor (beta chain) emerged from a study of radiation and T cells in renal cell carcinoma. The data were produced by immunoSEQ multiplex PCR, yet TCRdb's version contains in-frame clones alone and is incomplete. The table shows approximately 100,000 clones, with approximately 86% occurring only once. The CDR3 is 16 amino acids. Time point denoted: baseline pretreatment blood. The treatment here: 15 Gy SBRT to primary tumor, nephrectomy 4 weeks later. The patient's renal cell carcinoma had clear cell pathology. This clone occurred a few times. The rearrangement links TRBV21-1 to TRBJ2-7. TRBV21-1 is marked as a pseudogene. The material was blood, obtained from a patient whose treatment included radiotherapy and nephrectomy. This sequence originates from a middle-aged man with renal cell carcinoma. The chain's CDR3 is CASSKDSGTGTYEQYF. The CDR3 coding sequence is TGTGCCAGCAGCAAAGATTCCGGGACGGGGACCTACGAGCAGTACTTC.